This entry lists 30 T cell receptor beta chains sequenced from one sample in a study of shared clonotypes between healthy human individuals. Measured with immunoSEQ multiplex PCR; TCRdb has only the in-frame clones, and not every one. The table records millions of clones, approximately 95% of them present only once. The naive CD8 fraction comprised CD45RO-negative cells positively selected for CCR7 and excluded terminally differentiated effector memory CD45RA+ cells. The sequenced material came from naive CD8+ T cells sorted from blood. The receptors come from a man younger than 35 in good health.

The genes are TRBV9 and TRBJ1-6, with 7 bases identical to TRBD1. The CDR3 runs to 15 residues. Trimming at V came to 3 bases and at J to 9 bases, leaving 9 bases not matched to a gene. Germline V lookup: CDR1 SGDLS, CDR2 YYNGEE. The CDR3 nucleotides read TGTGCCAGCAGCGGCCCCGGGACAGCCGGTTCACCCCTCCACTTT. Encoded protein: CASSGPGTAGSPLHF.

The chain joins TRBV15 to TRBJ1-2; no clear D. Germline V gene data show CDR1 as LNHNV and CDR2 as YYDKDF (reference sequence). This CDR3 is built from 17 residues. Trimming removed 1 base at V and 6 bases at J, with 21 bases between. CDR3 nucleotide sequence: TGTGCCACCAGCAGAGTGGGTGAGCAGGTCCTGTCCGATGGCTACACCTTC. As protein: CATSRVGEQVLSDGYTF.

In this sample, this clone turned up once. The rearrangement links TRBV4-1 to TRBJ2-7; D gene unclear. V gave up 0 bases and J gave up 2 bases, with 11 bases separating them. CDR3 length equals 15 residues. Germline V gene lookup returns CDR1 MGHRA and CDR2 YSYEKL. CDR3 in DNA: TGCGCCAGCAGCCAAGAGGGCCCCGCGGCCTACGAGCAGTACTTC. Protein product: CASSQEGPAAYEQYF.

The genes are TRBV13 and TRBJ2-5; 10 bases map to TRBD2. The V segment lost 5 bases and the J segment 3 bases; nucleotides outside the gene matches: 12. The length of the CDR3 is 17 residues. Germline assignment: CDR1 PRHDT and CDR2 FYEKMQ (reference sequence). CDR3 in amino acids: CASSALPLAGDKETQYF. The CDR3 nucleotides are TGTGCCAGCAGCGCCCTCCCCCTAGCGGGGGACAAAGAGACCCAGTACTTC.

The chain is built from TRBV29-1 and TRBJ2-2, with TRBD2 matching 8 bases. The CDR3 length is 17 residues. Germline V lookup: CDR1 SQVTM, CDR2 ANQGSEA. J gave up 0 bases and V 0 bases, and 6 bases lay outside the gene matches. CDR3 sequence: CSVEDPGLASNTGELFF. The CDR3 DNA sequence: TGCAGCGTTGAAGATCCCGGACTAGCCTCGAACACCGGGGAGCTGTTTTTT.

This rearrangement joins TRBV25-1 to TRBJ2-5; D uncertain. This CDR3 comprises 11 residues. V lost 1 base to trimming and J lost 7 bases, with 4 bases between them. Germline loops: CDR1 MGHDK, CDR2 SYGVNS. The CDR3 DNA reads TGTGCCAGCAGTGAATTAGGGACCCAGTACTTC. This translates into CASSELGTQYF.

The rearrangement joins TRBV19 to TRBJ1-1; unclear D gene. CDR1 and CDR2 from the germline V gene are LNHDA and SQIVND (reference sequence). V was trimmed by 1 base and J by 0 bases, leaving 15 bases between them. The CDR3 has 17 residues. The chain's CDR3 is CASSIGRSNFMNTEAFF. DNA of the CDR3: TGTGCCAGTAGTATAGGACGCAGTAACTTCATGAACACTGAAGCTTTCTTT.

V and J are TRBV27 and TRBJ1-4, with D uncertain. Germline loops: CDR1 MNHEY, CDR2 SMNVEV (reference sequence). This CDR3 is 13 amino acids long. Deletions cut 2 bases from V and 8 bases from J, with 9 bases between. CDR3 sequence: CASSLLGLEKLFF. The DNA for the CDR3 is TGTGCCAGCAGTTTACTAGGACTGGAAAAACTGTTTTTT.

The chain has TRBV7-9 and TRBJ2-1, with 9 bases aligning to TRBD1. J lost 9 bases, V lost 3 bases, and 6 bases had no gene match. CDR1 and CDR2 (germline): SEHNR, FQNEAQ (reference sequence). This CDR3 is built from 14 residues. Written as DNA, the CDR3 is TGTGCCAGCAGCTTTAACACAGGGGGCGGTGAGCAGTTCTTC. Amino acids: CASSFNTGGGEQFF. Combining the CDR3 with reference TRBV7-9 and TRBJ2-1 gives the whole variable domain DTGVSQNPRHKITKRGQNVTFRCDPISEHNRLYWYRQTLGQGPEFLTYFQNEAQLEKSRLLSDRFSAERPKGSFSTLEIQRTEQGDSAMYLCASSFNTGGGEQFFGPGTRLTVL.

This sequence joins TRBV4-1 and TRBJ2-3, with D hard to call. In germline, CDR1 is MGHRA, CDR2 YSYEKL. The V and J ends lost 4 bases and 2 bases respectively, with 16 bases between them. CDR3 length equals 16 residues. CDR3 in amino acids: CASSPTVSLPTDTQYF. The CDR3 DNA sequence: TGCGCCAGCAGCCCCACCGTATCTCTACCCACAGATACGCAGTATTTT.

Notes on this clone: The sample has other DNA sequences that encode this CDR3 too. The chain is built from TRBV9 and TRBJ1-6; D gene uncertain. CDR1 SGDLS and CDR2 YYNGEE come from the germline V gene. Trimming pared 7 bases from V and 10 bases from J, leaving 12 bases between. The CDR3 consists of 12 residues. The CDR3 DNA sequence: TGTGCCAGCTCCGGGAATGGGTCACCCCTCCACTTT. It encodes CASSGNGSPLHF.

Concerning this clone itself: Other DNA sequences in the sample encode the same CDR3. The CDR3 here is CASSVGTSGRETQYF. The CDR3 DNA is TGTGCCAGCAGCGTGGGGACTAGCGGGAGAGAGACCCAGTACTTC. The V call is TRBV9, the J call TRBJ2-5, with 14 bases matching TRBD2. V shed 2 bases, J shed 4 bases, and the junction held 1 base outside the gene matches. This CDR3 contains 15 residues. The germline gives CDR1 SGDLS, CDR2 YYNGEE.

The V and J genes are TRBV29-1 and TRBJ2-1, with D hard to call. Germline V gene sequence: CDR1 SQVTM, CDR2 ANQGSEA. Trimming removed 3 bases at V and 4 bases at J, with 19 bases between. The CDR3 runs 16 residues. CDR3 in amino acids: CSVDVEPPRSYNEQFF. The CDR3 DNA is TGCAGCGTTGACGTCGAACCCCCCCGATCTTACAATGAGCAGTTCTTC.

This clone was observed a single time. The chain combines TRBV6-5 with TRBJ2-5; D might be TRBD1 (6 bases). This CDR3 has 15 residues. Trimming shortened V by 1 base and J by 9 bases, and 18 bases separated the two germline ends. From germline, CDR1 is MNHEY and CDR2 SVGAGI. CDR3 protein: CASSYFNGQYGPQYF. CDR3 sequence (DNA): TGTGCCAGCAGTTACTTTAACGGACAGTATGGGCCCCAGTACTTC.

CDR3 sequence (DNA): TGCGCCAGCAGCTTGGCCTTGGTCACCTCCTATAATTCACCCCTCCACTTT. It specifies CASSLALVTSYNSPLHF. The J gene is TRBJ1-6, the V gene TRBV5-1; D is uncertain. The germline CDR1 and CDR2 sequences are SGHRS and YFSETQ. The CDR3 is 17 amino acids. Trimming pared 0 bases from V and 0 bases from J, leaving 10 bases between.

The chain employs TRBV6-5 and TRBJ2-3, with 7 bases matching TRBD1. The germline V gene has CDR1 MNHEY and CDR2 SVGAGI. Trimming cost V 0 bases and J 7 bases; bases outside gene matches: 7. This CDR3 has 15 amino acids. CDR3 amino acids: CASSYSPGQPNTQYF. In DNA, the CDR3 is TGTGCCAGCAGTTACTCGCCGGGACAGCCAAATACGCAGTATTTT.

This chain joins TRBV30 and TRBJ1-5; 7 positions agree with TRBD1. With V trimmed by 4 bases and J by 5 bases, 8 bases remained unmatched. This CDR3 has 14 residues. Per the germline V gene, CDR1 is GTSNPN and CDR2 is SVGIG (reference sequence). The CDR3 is CAWTPTGLDQPQHF. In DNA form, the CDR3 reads TGTGCCTGGACTCCGACAGGGTTAGATCAGCCCCAGCATTTT.

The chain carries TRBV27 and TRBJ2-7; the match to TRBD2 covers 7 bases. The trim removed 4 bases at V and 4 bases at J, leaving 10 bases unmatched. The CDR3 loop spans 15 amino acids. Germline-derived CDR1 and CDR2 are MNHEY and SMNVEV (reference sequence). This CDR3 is CASSSPSGMRYEQYF. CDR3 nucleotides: TGTGCCAGCAGTTCGCCCAGCGGGATGAGATACGAGCAGTACTTC.

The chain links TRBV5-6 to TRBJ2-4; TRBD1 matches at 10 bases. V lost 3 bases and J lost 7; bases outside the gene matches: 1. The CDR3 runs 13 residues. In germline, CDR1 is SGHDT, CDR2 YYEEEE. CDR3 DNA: TGTGCCAGCAGCTGGGGACAGGGGAACATTCAGTACTTC. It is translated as CASSWGQGNIQYF.

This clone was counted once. CDR3 nucleotide sequence: TGTGCCAGCGAGGCGGGACAGGATTGGAACGAGCAGTACTTC. This codes for CASEAGQDWNEQYF. This chain joins TRBV2 and TRBJ2-7; TRBD1 aligns across 8 bases. The junction had 11 bases not matched to a gene; V was cut back by 8 bases and J by 5 bases. Germline V gene lookup returns CDR1 SNHLY and CDR2 FYNNEI. The CDR3 has 14 amino acids.

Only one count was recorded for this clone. The chain's CDR3 is CASSFWTGDRPGANVLTF. CDR3 sequence (DNA): TGTGCCAGCAGTTTTTGGACAGGGGATCGTCCTGGGGCCAACGTCCTGACTTTC. The V gene is TRBV28, the J gene TRBJ2-6, with TRBD1 matching 9 bases. V trimming: 3 bases; J trimming: 2 bases; junction bases outside the gene matches: 8. Germline V CDR1 and CDR2: MDHEN, SYDVKM. This CDR3 spans 18 amino acids.

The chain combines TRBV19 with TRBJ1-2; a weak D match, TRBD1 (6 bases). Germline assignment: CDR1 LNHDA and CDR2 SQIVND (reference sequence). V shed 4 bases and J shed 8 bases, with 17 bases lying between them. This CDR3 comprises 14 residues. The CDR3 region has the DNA TGTGCCAGTAGTAACCTAGGACAGACGAAAGGCTACACCTTC. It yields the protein CASSNLGQTKGYTF.

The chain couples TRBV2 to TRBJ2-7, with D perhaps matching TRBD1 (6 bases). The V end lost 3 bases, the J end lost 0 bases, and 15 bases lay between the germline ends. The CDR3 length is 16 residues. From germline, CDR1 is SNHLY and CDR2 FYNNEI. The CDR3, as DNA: TGTGCCAGCAGTGACCCCATCCGACAGGCCTCCTACGAGCAGTACTTC. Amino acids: CASSDPIRQASYEQYF.

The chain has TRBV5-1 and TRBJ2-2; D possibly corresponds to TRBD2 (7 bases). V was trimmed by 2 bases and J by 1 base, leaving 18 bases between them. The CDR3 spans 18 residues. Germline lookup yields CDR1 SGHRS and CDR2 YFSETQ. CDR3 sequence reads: CASSLAGGGRMNTGELFF. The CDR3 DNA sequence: TGCGCCAGCAGCTTAGCCGGGGGCGGGAGAATGAACACCGGGGAGCTGTTTTTT. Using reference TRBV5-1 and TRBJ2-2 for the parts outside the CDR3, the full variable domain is KAGVTQTPRYLIKTRGQQVTLSCSPISGHRSVSWYQQTPGQGLQFLFEYFSETQRNKGNFPGRFSGRQFSNSRSEMNVSTLELGDSALYLCASSLAGGGRMNTGELFFGEGSRLTVL.

The CDR3 sequence: CASSPGWWTAGYTEAFF. In DNA form, the CDR3 reads TGTGCCAGCTCACCAGGTTGGTGGACGGCGGGCTACACTGAAGCTTTCTTT. The gene calls are TRBV18 and TRBJ1-1; D gene unclear. Looked up from germline, CDR1 is KGHSH and CDR2 is LQKENI. The V end lost 2 bases, the J end lost 3 bases, and 19 bases lay between the germline ends. The CDR3 spans 17 residues.

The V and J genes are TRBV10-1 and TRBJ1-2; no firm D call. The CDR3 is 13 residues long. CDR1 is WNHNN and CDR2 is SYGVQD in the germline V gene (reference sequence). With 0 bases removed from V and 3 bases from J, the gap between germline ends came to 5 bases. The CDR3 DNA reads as TGCGCCAGCAGTGAGTCCCGGGACTATGGCTACACCTTC. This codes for CASSESRDYGYTF.

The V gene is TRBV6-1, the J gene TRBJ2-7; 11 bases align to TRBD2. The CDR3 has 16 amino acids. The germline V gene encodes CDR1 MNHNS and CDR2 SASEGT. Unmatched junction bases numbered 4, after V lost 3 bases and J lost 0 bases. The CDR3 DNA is TGTGCCAGCAGTGATCGACTAGCGGGATACTCCTACGAGCAGTACTTC. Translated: CASSDRLAGYSYEQYF.

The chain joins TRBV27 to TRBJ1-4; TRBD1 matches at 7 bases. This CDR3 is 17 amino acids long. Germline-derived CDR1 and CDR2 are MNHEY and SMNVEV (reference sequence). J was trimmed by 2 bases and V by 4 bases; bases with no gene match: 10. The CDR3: CASSYQQGELTNEKLFF. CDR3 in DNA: TGTGCCAGCAGTTATCAGCAGGGGGAGTTGACTAATGAAAAACTGTTTTTT.

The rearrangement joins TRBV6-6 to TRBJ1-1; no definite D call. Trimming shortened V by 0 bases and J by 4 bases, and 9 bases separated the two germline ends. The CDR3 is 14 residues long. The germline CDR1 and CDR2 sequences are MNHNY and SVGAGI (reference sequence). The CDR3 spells CASSYSEGTTEAFF. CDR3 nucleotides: TGTGCCAGCAGTTACTCAGAGGGAACCACTGAAGCTTTCTTT.

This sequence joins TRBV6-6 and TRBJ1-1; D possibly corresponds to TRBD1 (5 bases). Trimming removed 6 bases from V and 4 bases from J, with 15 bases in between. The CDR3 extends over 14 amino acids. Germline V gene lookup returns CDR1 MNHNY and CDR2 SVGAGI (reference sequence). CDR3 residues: CASSPGSGATEAFF. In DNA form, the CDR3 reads TGTGCCAGCAGCCCCGGTTCTGGGGCCACTGAAGCTTTCTTT.